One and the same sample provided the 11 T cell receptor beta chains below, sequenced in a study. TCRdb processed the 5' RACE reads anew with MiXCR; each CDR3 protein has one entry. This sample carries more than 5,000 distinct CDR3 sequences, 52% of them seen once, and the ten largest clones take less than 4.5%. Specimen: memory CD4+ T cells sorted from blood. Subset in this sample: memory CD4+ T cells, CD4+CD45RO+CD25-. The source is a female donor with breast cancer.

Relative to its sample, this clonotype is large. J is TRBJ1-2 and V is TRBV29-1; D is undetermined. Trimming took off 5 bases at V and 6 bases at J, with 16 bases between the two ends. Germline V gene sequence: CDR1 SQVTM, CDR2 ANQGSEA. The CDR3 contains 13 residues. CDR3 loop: CSVSGSLWDGYTF. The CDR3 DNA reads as TGCAGCGTTTCCGGGTCCCTCTGGGATGGCTACACCTTC.

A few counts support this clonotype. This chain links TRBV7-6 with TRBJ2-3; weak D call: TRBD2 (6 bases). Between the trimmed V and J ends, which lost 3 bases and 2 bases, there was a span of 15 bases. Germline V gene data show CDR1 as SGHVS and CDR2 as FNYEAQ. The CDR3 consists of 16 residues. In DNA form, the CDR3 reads TGTGCCAGCAGCTTTGGTGGCGGGGTCCCCACAGATACGCAGTATTTT. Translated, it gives CASSFGGGVPTDTQYF.

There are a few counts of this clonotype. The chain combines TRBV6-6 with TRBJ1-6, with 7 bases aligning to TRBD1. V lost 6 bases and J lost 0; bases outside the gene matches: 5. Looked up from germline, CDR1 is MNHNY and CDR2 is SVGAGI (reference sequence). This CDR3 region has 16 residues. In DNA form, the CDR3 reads TGTGCCAGCAGGACAGGGAACCGCTCCTATAATTCACCCCTCCACTTT. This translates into CASRTGNRSYNSPLHF.

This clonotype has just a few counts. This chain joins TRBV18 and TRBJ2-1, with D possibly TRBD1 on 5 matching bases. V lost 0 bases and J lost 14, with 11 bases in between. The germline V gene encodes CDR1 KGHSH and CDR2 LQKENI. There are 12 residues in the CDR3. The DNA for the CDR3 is TGTGCCAGCTCACCACCGGTAGGGGATAAGTTCTTC. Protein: CASSPPVGDKFF.

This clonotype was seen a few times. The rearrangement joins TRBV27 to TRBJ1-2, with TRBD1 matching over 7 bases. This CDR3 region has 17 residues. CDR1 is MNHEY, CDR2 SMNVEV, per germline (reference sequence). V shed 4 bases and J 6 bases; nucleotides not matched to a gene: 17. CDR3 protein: CASSSYNSGGSWNGYTF. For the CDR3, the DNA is TGTGCCAGCAGTTCCTACAACTCAGGGGGAAGTTGGAATGGCTACACCTTC.

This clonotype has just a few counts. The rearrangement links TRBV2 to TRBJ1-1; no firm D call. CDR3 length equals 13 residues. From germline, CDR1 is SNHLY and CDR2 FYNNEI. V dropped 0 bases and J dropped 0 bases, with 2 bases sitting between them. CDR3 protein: CASSEAMNTEAFF. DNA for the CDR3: TGTGCCAGCAGTGAAGCTATGAACACTGAAGCTTTCTTT.

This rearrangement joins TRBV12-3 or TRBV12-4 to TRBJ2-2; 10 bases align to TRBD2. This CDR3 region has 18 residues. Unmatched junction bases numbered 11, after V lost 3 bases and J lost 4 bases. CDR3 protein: CASSFEREGRGFTGELFF. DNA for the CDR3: TGTGCCAGCAGTTTCGAGCGGGAGGGCCGAGGCTTCACCGGGGAGCTGTTTTTT.

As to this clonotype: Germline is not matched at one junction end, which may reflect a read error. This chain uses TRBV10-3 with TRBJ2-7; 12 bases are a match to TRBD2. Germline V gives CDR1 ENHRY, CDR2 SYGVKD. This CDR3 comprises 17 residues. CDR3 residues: CASSPSLAGGISYEQYF. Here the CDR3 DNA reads TGTGCCAGCAGTCCCAGTCTAGCGGGAGGGATCTCCTACGAGCAGTACTTC.

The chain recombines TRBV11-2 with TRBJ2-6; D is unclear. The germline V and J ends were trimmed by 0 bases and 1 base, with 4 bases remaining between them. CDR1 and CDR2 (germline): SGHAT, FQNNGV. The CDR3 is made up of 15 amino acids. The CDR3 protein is CASSLDGSGANVLTF. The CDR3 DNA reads TGTGCCAGCAGCTTAGATGGGTCTGGGGCCAACGTCCTGACTTTC.

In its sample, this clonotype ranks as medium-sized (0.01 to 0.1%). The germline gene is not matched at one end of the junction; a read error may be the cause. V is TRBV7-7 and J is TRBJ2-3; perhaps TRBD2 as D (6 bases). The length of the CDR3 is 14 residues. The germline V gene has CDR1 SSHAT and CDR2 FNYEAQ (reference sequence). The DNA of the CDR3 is TGTGCTAGCAGCCCCGGGACTCGGACAGATACGCAGTATTTT. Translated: CASSPGTRTDTQYF.

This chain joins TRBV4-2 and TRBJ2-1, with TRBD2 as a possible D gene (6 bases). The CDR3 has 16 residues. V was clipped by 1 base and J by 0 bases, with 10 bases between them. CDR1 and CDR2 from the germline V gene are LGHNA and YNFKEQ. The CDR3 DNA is TGTGCCAGCAGCCAAGCGGGACTCAGCTCCTACAATGAGCAGTTCTTC. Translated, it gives CASSQAGLSSYNEQFF.